This T cell receptor beta chain was retrieved from a study of shared clonotypes between healthy human individuals. The V gene's germline CDR1 is SGHRS and CDR2 YFSETQ. V shed 4 bases, J shed 6 bases, and the junction held 8 bases outside the gene matches. The CDR3 is 16 residues long. A remark on this clone: Its antigen is not known.

Terminally differentiated effector memory CD45RA+ cells were left out of the naive CD8 fraction, which was CD45RO-negative and positively selected for CCR7. The assay was immunoSEQ multiplex PCR, and TCRdb's table has in-frame clones only and misses some. The sample yields around 2,100,000 clones, roughly 94% seen once. Study findings and constraints: Sequencing depth was expected to affect clonotype sharing among donors.

The chain is built from TRBV5-1 and TRBJ2-2; the match to TRBD1 covers 11 bases. What was sequenced was naive CD8+ T cells sorted from blood. The source is a man between 18 and 35 years old in good health. The CDR3 DNA follows: TGCGCCAGCAGCGAGGATCCGGGACAGGGGGCCGGGGAGCTGTTTTTT. Translation: CASSEDPGQGAGELFF. Variable domain in full (rest from reference TRBV5-1 and TRBJ2-2): KAGVTQTPRYLIKTRGQQVTLSCSPISGHRSVSWYQQTPGQGLQFLFEYFSETQRNKGNFPGRFSGRQFSNSRSEMNVSTLELGDSALYLCASSEDPGQGAGELFFGEGSRLTVL.